Listed below are T cell receptor beta chains from one sample, sequenced in a study of blood T cell repertoires in COVID-19. Using immunoSEQ multiplex PCR, the repertoire was profiled, and TCRdb retains in-frame clones only, with some absent. The sample carries tens of thousands of clones, over 85% recorded once. The sample was peripheral blood. The receptor set was obtained from a woman older than 75 with acute or convalescent COVID-19. Each CDR3 is given with its conserved first and last residue. The D gene is left open where the match is weak. Only part of the rows carry a size: once, few, many, or a class if the clone is expanded.

>TRBV25-1|15|TRBD1|TRBJ1-2|once
CASSDRQGMHYGYTF
TGTGCCAGCAGTGACAGACAGGGAATGCACTATGGCTACACCTTC
>TRBV7-7|13|NA|TRBJ2-3|NA
CASSFGIHDTQYF
TGTGCCAGCAGCTTCGGGATCCACGATACGCAGTATTTT
>TRBV19|15|NA|TRBJ1-1|NA
CASSRVASPNTEAFF
TGTGCCAGTAGTCGTGTGGCATCACCGAACACTGAAGCTTTCTTT
>TRBV7-9|17|NA|TRBJ1-4|once
CASTQGRGFATNEKLFF
TGTGCCAGCACGCAGGGAAGGGGGTTCGCAACTAATGAAAAACTGTTTTTT
>TRBV7-8|16|NA|TRBJ2-3|NA
CASSLVSGGATDTQYF
TGTGCCAGCAGCTTAGTAAGTGGGGGGGCCACAGATACGCAGTATTTT
>TRBV5-1|14|TRBD1|TRBJ1-1|NA
CASSLGAGGTEAFF
TGCGCCAGCAGCTTGGGTGCAGGGGGCACTGAAGCTTTCTTT
>TRBV11-2|14|NA|TRBJ1-5|NA
CASSSDRINQPQHF
TGTGCCAGCAGCTCAGACAGGATCAATCAGCCCCAGCATTTT
>TRBV5-8|14|NA|TRBJ1-5|NA
CASSIRQVNQPQHF
TGTGCCAGCAGCATTAGACAGGTCAATCAGCCCCAGCATTTT
>TRBV19|15|NA|TRBJ1-5|NA
CASRPGHQGNQPQHF
TGTGCCAGTAGGCCGGGACACCAAGGCAATCAGCCCCAGCATTTT
>TRBV13|15|NA|TRBJ1-5|NA
CASSSGHDSNQPQHF
TGTGCCAGCAGCTCCGGACACGATAGCAATCAGCCCCAGCATTTT